The 4 T cell receptor beta chains below come from one sample, sequenced in a study of blood T cell repertoires in COVID-19 (dated by TCRdb to about 2020). Library generation was performed with the immunoSEQ multiplex PCR assay. As stored in TCRdb, this immuneACCESS dataset retains in-frame rearrangements with V and J assigned. A fraction of the clones does not appear; measured against another copy, unresolved V genes explain less than half of the discrepancy, and the remainder lacks a known reason. Within this sample are under 200,000 clones, with around 80% of them counted one time only. The ten top clones hold 13% of the sample. The sequenced sample consisted of PBMCs or T cells enriched from blood (not recorded which). These receptors were taken from a woman aged 60-70 years who had recovered from COVID-19.

The gene calls are TRBV6-5 and TRBJ1-5; D unclear. This CDR3 has 13 residues. V shed 6 bases and J shed 2 bases, with 8 bases lying between them. Per germline, CDR1 MNHEY and CDR2 SVGAGI. CDR3 sequence (DNA): TGTGCCAGCAGCTCCGTAGGCAATCAGCCCCAGCATTTT. Residues: CASSSVGNQPQHF.

The gene calls are TRBV28 and TRBJ1-4; D remains unclear. CDR1 is MDHEN, CDR2 SYDVKM, per germline. This CDR3 comprises 15 residues. V was pared by 5 bases and J by 8 bases, with 18 bases between. The CDR3 DNA follows: TGTGCCAGCAGTCCCTTCTCCGGGAGGAGGGAAAAACTGTTTTTT. Its translation: CASSPFSGRREKLFF.

This sequence joins TRBV2 and TRBJ1-2, with TRBD1 matching over 8 bases. CDR3 length: 15 residues. Germline CDR1 reads SNHLY; CDR2 reads FYNNEI. The junction had 6 bases not matched to a gene; V was cut back by 3 bases and J by 3 bases. CDR3 amino acids: CASSESRTGHYGYTF. The CDR3 coding sequence is TGTGCCAGCAGTGAGTCCCGGACAGGGCACTATGGCTACACCTTC.

V is TRBV7-2 and J is TRBJ2-1; 7 bases align to TRBD2. With V trimmed by 0 bases and J by 9 bases, 5 bases remained unmatched. The CDR3 loop spans 14 amino acids. Germline CDR1 SGHTA, CDR2 FQGNSA. Written as DNA, the CDR3 is TGTGCCAGCAGCTTAGCGGCGGGAGTTCCTGAGCAGTTCTTC. Protein product: CASSLAAGVPEQFF.